This TCR beta chain was found in a study of beta chain features in type 1 diabetes. cDNA synthesis used the whole RNA isolate, giving expressed TCRB sequences. The assay was immunoSEQ multiplex PCR, and TCRdb's table has in-frame clones only and misses some. The sample lists some 220,000 clones, 11% occurring once. General study points: There were fewer insertions and more deletions at the VDJ junctions of type 1 diabetes patients. Naive, central memory and Treg TCRB repertoires seemed to resemble each other more closely in patients than they did in healthy donors.

This CDR3 has 16 amino acids. In germline, CDR1 is SGHRS, CDR2 YFSETQ. Trimming pared 3 bases from V and 0 bases from J, leaving 13 bases between. This clone was found a few times. Its cognate antigen is unknown. The gene calls are TRBV5-1 and TRBJ2-1; D possibly corresponds to TRBD2 (5 bases). The sequenced sample consisted of central memory CD4+ T cells from blood. This clonotype was sampled from a man aged 18-30 years in good health. Here the CDR3 DNA reads TGCGCCAGCAGCTCCGTCTCCGGGAACTCCTACAATGAGCAGTTCTTC. It encodes CASSSVSGNSYNEQFF.